Below, 28 T cell receptor beta chains from the same sample are listed, as sequenced in a study of blood T cell repertoires in COVID-19. Measured with immunoSEQ multiplex PCR; TCRdb has only the in-frame clones, and not every one. The sample consists of more than 150,000 clones, around 87% of them appearing once. Material for sequencing was peripheral blood. These receptors all stem from a man aged 35-49 years with active or convalescent COVID-19.

The V and J genes are TRBV7-9 and TRBJ1-4, with 8 bases identical to TRBD1. V was clipped by 7 bases and J by 3 bases; unmatched bases: 13. Looked up from germline, CDR1 is SEHNR and CDR2 is FQNEAQ (reference sequence). CDR3 length: 17 amino acids. The CDR3 DNA reads as TGTGCCAGCACCTCTTATTGGACAGGGCAGTCTAATGAAAAACTGTTTTTT. The encoded protein is CASTSYWTGQSNEKLFF. The variable domain in full, with the rest retrieved from reference TRBV7-9 and TRBJ1-4, is DTGVSQNPRHKITKRGQNVTFRCDPISEHNRLYWYRQTLGQGPEFLTYFQNEAQLEKSRLLSDRFSAERPKGSFSTLEIQRTEQGDSAMYLCASTSYWTGQSNEKLFFGSGTQLSVL.

The chain has TRBV5-6 and TRBJ2-2; unclear D gene. Trimming removed 0 bases at V and 1 base at J, with 10 bases between. Germline V lookup: CDR1 SGHDT, CDR2 YYEEEE. CDR3 length: 16 amino acids. CDR3: CASSLETSGNTGELFF. The CDR3, as DNA: TGTGCCAGCAGCTTGGAAACCTCGGGGAACACCGGGGAGCTGTTTTTT.

J is TRBJ1-2 and V is TRBV6-5; D call uncertain. V was clipped by 2 bases and J by 0 bases, with 10 bases between them. Germline CDR1 and CDR2: MNHEY and SVGAGI. The CDR3 is 15 amino acids. The CDR3 DNA follows: TGTGCCAGCAGTTACATCGGAGGGCCTAACTATGGCTACACCTTC. Residues: CASSYIGGPNYGYTF.

The CDR3 sequence: CASITGLRFGNTIYF. CDR3 in DNA: TGTGCCAGCATAACGGGGTTGAGATTTGGAAACACCATATATTTT. The chain couples TRBV28 to TRBJ1-3; D uncertain. Germline V gives CDR1 MDHEN, CDR2 SYDVKM. The CDR3 totals 15 residues. Trimming left V 7 bases short and J 3 bases short, with 16 bases between.

V and J are TRBV28 and TRBJ2-7; 8 positions agree with TRBD1. This CDR3 contains 16 residues. Germline CDR1 is MDHEN and CDR2 is SYDVKM. Germline trimming cut 4 bases from V and 3 bases from J; bases unmatched to any gene: 11. In DNA form, the CDR3 reads TGTGCCAGCAGTTCACCCTCCCCTACAGGGGGCTACGAGCAGTACTTC. Its protein is CASSSPSPTGGYEQYF.

This chain joins TRBV5-1 and TRBJ2-2; D perhaps matches TRBD1 (6 bases). This CDR3 region has 14 residues. In germline, CDR1 is SGHRS, CDR2 YFSETQ. V was clipped by 0 bases and J by 7 bases, with 10 bases between them. Written as DNA, the CDR3 is TGCGCCAGCAGCTTGGTCAGGGGAAGCGGGGAGCTGTTTTTT. This translates into CASSLVRGSGELFF.

The chain is built from TRBV12-5 and TRBJ1-6; the D is unclear. This CDR3 region has 16 residues. V was trimmed by 2 bases and J by 8 bases, leaving 16 bases between them. CDR1 is LGHNT, CDR2 FRNRAP, per germline. Here the CDR3 reads CASGLSSARGHSPLHF. Written as DNA, the CDR3 is TGTGCTAGTGGTTTGTCTTCGGCGCGTGGGCATTCACCCCTCCACTTT.

V gene TRBV4-1 combines with J gene TRBJ2-5, with 14 bases fitting TRBD2. This CDR3 is built from 18 residues. Germline V lookup: CDR1 MGHRA, CDR2 YSYEKL. J was trimmed by 5 bases and V by 2 bases; bases with no gene match: 10. The CDR3 DNA sequence: TGCGCCAGCAGCCAACAAAAGGGACTAGCGGGGGTGGAGGAGACCCAGTACTTC. It codes for CASSQQKGLAGVEETQYF.

This chain connects TRBV5-1 to TRBJ2-1; D ambiguous. The V gene's germline CDR1 is SGHRS and CDR2 YFSETQ. V shed 0 bases and J shed 8 bases, with 15 bases lying between them. The CDR3 runs to 15 residues. DNA for the CDR3: TGCGCCAGCAGCTTGGCTGGGCCTGCCGTAGATGAGCAGTTCTTC. It specifies CASSLAGPAVDEQFF.

The V gene is TRBV4-1, the J gene TRBJ1-2; D is possibly TRBD1 (6 bases). Germline CDR1 reads MGHRA; CDR2 reads YSYEKL. V gave up 2 bases and J gave up 1 base, with 11 bases separating them. This CDR3 has 15 residues. CDR3 loop: CASSQPAQGNYGYTF. CDR3 DNA: TGCGCCAGCAGCCAACCAGCACAGGGTAACTATGGCTACACCTTC.

This rearrangement joins TRBV19 to TRBJ2-2, with TRBD1 as a possible D gene (5 bases). Trimming cost V 9 bases and J 2 bases, with 34 bases left between them. This CDR3 region has 21 residues. Germline V gene data show CDR1 as LNHDA and CDR2 as SQIVND (reference sequence). The CDR3 sequence is CASTDPERTGKPYKNTGELFF. The CDR3 nucleotides read TGTGCCAGCACGGACCCTGAAAGAACAGGAAAGCCTTACAAAAACACCGGGGAGCTGTTTTTT.

The V call is TRBV3-1 (or the pseudogene TRBV3-2), the J call TRBJ2-3; a weak D match, TRBD2 (6 bases). CDR3 size: 16 residues. Germline lookup yields CDR1 LGHDT and CDR2 YNNKEL (reference sequence). V was clipped by 4 bases and J by 3 bases, with 17 bases between them. The CDR3 reads CASSPARGRRTDTQYF. The CDR3 nucleotides read TGTGCCAGCAGCCCCGCGCGGGGACGGCGTACAGATACGCAGTATTTT.

V and J are TRBV7-3 and TRBJ1-3, with D unresolved. The CDR3 extends over 18 amino acids. Germline assignment: CDR1 SGHTA and CDR2 FQGTGA. Trimming pared 4 bases from V and 0 bases from J, leaving 19 bases between. This chain's CDR3 is CASSSQKVSLVSGNTIYF. In DNA, the CDR3 is TGTGCCAGCAGCTCCCAAAAGGTTAGCCTTGTCTCTGGAAACACCATATATTTT.

The rearrangement joins TRBV11-2 to TRBJ1-2, with a possible D match to TRBD1 (5 bases). This CDR3 is built from 12 residues. CDR1 is SGHAT and CDR2 is FQNNGV in the germline V gene. The germline V and J ends were trimmed by 2 bases and 8 bases, with 9 bases remaining between them. In DNA, the CDR3 is TGTGCCAGCAGCTTATTGGGGCCCGGCTACACCTTC. Translating it yields CASSLLGPGYTF.

This clone showed up just once. The rearrangement links TRBV4-3 to TRBJ1-5, with 7 bases matching TRBD1. The germline V gene has CDR1 LGHNA and CDR2 YSLEER. Losses at the gene ends were 0 bases for V and 1 base for J; bases not matched to a gene: 6. The CDR3 spans 17 residues. CDR3 protein: CASSQEYRGFSNQPQHF. CDR3 in DNA: TGCGCCAGCAGCCAAGAGTACAGGGGATTCAGCAATCAGCCCCAGCATTTT.

This chain connects TRBV14 to TRBJ1-2; TRBD1 might be the D (6 bases). CDR3 size: 15 residues. V was shortened by 1 base and J by 2 bases, with 11 bases between the two germline ends. The germline V gene has CDR1 SGHDN and CDR2 FVKESK. In DNA, the CDR3 is TGTGCCAGCAGCCAAGGGACAGCAGGGAACTATGGCTACACCTTC. Its translation: CASSQGTAGNYGYTF.

The chain employs TRBV6-5 and TRBJ1-1, with D unclear. This CDR3 is built from 12 residues. Trimming stripped 7 bases from V and 3 bases from J, with 9 bases between. CDR1 is MNHEY and CDR2 is SVGAGI in the germline V gene. Written as DNA, the CDR3 is TGTGCCAGCACCCCCGGGTACACTGAAGCTTTCTTT. This gives the protein CASTPGYTEAFF.

The genes are TRBV7-5 and TRBJ1-2; the table's D call TRBD1 went unverified against the DNA. TRBV7-5 is tagged as a pseudogene. This CDR3 region has 17 residues. The CDR3: CARSLADDSQPNYGYTF. The CDR3 DNA reads TGTGCCAGAAGCTTAGCGGACGACAGTCAACCTAACTATGGCTACACCTTC.

CDR3 DNA sequence: TGTGCCAGCAGCCTCGACAGGGGACAGGCTGGAAACACCATATATTTT. Translating gives CASSLDRGQAGNTIYF. The rearrangement links TRBV11-2 to TRBJ1-3, with 8 bases matching TRBD1. This CDR3 comprises 16 residues. After removal of 5 bases from V and 2 bases from J, the junction contained 8 bases not matched to a gene. Germline-derived CDR1 and CDR2 are SGHAT and FQNNGV.

This chain joins TRBV10-2 and TRBJ2-3; 7 positions match TRBD1. The CDR3 sequence is 13 residues long. The junction had 6 bases not matched to a gene; V was cut back by 6 bases and J by 6 bases. Germline V gene lookup returns CDR1 WSHSY and CDR2 SAAADI. The CDR3 loop is CASSQQGWDTQYF. The CDR3, as DNA: TGCGCCAGCAGCCAACAGGGGTGGGATACGCAGTATTTT.

The chain combines TRBV11-2 with TRBJ1-6, with a weak D call TRBD1 (6 bases). The germline gives CDR1 SGHAT, CDR2 FQNNGV. Trimming stripped 1 base from V and 10 bases from J, with 14 bases between. This CDR3 spans 15 amino acids. The CDR3 nucleotides are TGTGCCAGCAGCTTAGTACAGGGTATTAGCTCACCCCTCCACTTT. This translates into CASSLVQGISSPLHF.

V is TRBV5-5 and J is TRBJ2-2; D not certain. CDR3 length: 16 residues. The germline gives CDR1 SGHKS, CDR2 YYEKEE (reference sequence). The germline V and J ends were trimmed by 3 bases and 5 bases, with 17 bases remaining between them. Here the CDR3 DNA reads TGTGCCAGCAGCTACTCCCCGGGTGGCGGTACCGGGGAGCTGTTTTTT. Its protein product is CASSYSPGGGTGELFF.

This sequence joins TRBV5-4 and TRBJ1-5; D remains ambiguous. CDR1 SGHNT and CDR2 YYREEE come from the germline V gene (reference sequence). This CDR3 contains 14 residues. V lost 4 bases and J lost 1, with 9 bases in between. CDR3 region: CASSITGSNQPQHF. In nucleotides, the CDR3 is TGTGCCAGCAGCATAACCGGGAGCAATCAGCCCCAGCATTTT.

The V call is TRBV5-1, the J call TRBJ2-3; 14 nucleotides align to TRBD2. CDR1 is SGHRS, CDR2 YFSETQ, per germline. Trimming removed 4 bases from V and 2 bases from J; junction bases left unmatched: 6. This CDR3 region has 17 residues. This CDR3 reads CASSRTSGGLNTDTQYF. In nucleotides, the CDR3 is TGCGCCAGCAGCCGGACTAGCGGGGGGCTTAACACAGATACGCAGTATTTT.

The chain is built from TRBV19 and TRBJ1-5; D might be TRBD1 (5 bases). Deletions cut 8 bases from V and 2 bases from J, with 19 bases between. Germline-derived CDR1 and CDR2 are LNHDA and SQIVND (reference sequence). This CDR3 has 16 amino acids. The CDR3, as DNA: TGTGCCAGTTCCCCGGGGGGATTAGGGGGCAATCAGCCCCAGCATTTT. This translates into CASSPGGLGGNQPQHF.

The genes are TRBV6-5 and TRBJ1-1, with 7 nucleotides matching TRBD1. CDR1 MNHEY and CDR2 SVGAGI come from the germline V gene. The ends lost 6 bases at V and 5 bases at J; junction bases unmatched: 12. The CDR3 runs 15 residues. This chain's CDR3 is CASSRDTGVGTEAFF. The CDR3 nucleotides read TGTGCCAGCAGCAGAGATACAGGGGTGGGGACTGAAGCTTTCTTT.

This clone has a single count. The chain uses TRBV3-1 (or the pseudogene TRBV3-2) and TRBJ1-2; 7 bases are a match to TRBD1. Germline assignment: CDR1 LGHDT and CDR2 YNNKEL (reference sequence). The V and J ends lost 5 bases and 4 bases, in that order; junction bases with no gene match: 4. This CDR3 comprises 13 residues. In nucleotides, the CDR3 is TGTGCCAGCAGCGCCCGGGACAGCTATGGCTACACCTTC. This translates into CASSARDSYGYTF.

V and J are TRBV4-1 and TRBJ1-2; 7 positions agree with TRBD1. Germline V gene data show CDR1 as MGHRA and CDR2 as YSYEKL. This CDR3 is built from 17 residues. With 0 bases clipped from V and 2 bases from J, the junction kept 9 bases outside the gene matches. The CDR3 nucleotides read TGCGCCAGCAGCCAAGACGGGCACCGGGACAGAAACTATGGCTACACCTTC. Translating it yields CASSQDGHRDRNYGYTF.